This T cell receptor beta chain was identified in a study of blood T cells in healthy people across ages. Then a second PCR, running roughly 7 to 12 cycles, was carried out with a sample-barcoded 5' primer and a J-beta primer mix. Every cDNA molecule bore a tag from a template-switch adaptor containing 12 random nucleotides. TCRdb redid the calling of the 5' RACE reads with MiXCR, one entry per CDR3 protein. The table includes approximately 1.5 million distinct CDR3 sequences, roughly 43% detected once. Isolation yielded PBMCs, at least 7 million per sample, in every case. This clonotype occurred many times. The antigen is undetermined. Looked up from germline, CDR1 is SQVTM and CDR2 is ANQGSEA. The CDR3 is made up of 13 amino acids. Trimming cost V 6 bases and J 0 bases, with 11 bases left between them. Whole-study results and caveats: PBMCs were not sorted, which prevented a conclusive comparison of naive versus antigen-experienced cells.

The chain recombines TRBV29-1 with TRBJ1-1; D is undetermined. This clonotype was sampled from a woman aged 18 to 35 in good health. The sequencing sample was made of blood. The CDR3 DNA reads TGCAGCGTGGCAAGACTTATGAACACTGAAGCTTTCTTT. Protein product: CSVARLMNTEAFF.